A single sample gave rise to the 21 T cell receptor beta chains below, sequenced in a study of blood T cell repertoires in COVID-19. TCRdb keeps only in-frame clones here, not all; method: immunoSEQ multiplex PCR. This table holds roughly 97,000 clones, around nine tenths found once. The specimen was peripheral blood. These receptors all stem from a man between 60 and 75 years old with acute or convalescent COVID-19.

V is TRBV6-5 and J is TRBJ1-4; D gene ambiguous. The germline V gene encodes CDR1 MNHEY and CDR2 SVGAGI. This CDR3 comprises 14 residues. V lost 5 bases to trimming and J lost 4 bases, with 11 bases between them. In DNA, the CDR3 is TGTGCCAGCAGTCTCAGAGCGGGTAATGAAAAACTGTTTTTT. It is translated as CASSLRAGNEKLFF.

With respect to this clone: The junction differs from germline at one of its ends, possibly a read error. V usage is TRBV7-2 and J usage is TRBJ1-5; D is undetermined. The germline gives CDR1 SGHTA, CDR2 FQGNSA. The CDR3 loop spans 13 amino acids. The CDR3 DNA reads TGTGCCAGCAGCTTAGAGCGCAACCAGCCCCAGCATTTT. Its translation is CASSLERNQPQHF.

V and J are TRBV3-1 (or the pseudogene TRBV3-2) and TRBJ1-4; tentative D call: TRBD1 (6 bases). V was shortened by 4 bases and J by 8 bases, with 17 bases between the two germline ends. In germline, CDR1 is LGHDT, CDR2 YNNKEL (reference sequence). The CDR3 sequence is 15 residues long. The CDR3 here is CASSPLGAGGEKLFF. The CDR3 DNA reads as TGTGCCAGCAGCCCCCTGGGGGCGGGCGGCGAAAAACTGTTTTTT.

The chain carries TRBV5-6 and TRBJ2-2, with 8 bases aligning to TRBD1. The germline V gene encodes CDR1 SGHDT and CDR2 YYEEEE. J was trimmed by 3 bases and V by 3 bases; bases with no gene match: 4. The length of the CDR3 is 15 residues. CDR3 nucleotides: TGTGCCAGCAGCTGGACAGGGAAGGACACCGGGGAGCTGTTTTTT. Its translation is CASSWTGKDTGELFF.

The rearrangement joins TRBV5-1 to TRBJ2-5; TRBD2 aligns across 8 bases. This CDR3 has 17 amino acids. J was trimmed by 5 bases and V by 4 bases; bases with no gene match: 16. Germline V gene lookup returns CDR1 SGHRS and CDR2 YFSETQ. For the CDR3, the DNA is TGCGCCAGCAGCCGGGCGGGGGGCCCTACCACTGGGGAGACCCAGTACTTC. It is translated as CASSRAGGPTTGETQYF.

The J gene is TRBJ1-2, the V gene TRBV18; 10 bases are a match to TRBD1. The junction had 2 bases not matched to a gene; V was cut back by 0 bases and J by 1 base. Per the germline V gene, CDR1 is KGHSH and CDR2 is LQKENI. The CDR3 runs 16 residues. CDR3 in amino acids: CASSPPGQGVNYGYTF. CDR3 DNA: TGTGCCAGCTCACCACCCGGACAGGGGGTTAACTATGGCTACACCTTC. Filled out from reference TRBV18 and TRBJ1-2, the complete variable domain reads NAGVMQNPRHLVRRRGQEARLRCSPMKGHSHVYWYRQLPEEGLKFMVYLQKENIIDESGMPKERFSAEFPKEGPSILRIQQVVRGDSAAYFCASSPPGQGVNYGYTFGSGTRLTVV.

This chain connects TRBV5-1 to TRBJ2-6; TRBD1 might be the D (5 bases). This CDR3 has 15 residues. Trimming took off 4 bases at V and 2 bases at J, with 10 bases between the two ends. Germline lookup yields CDR1 SGHRS and CDR2 YFSETQ. The CDR3 DNA follows: TGCGCCAGCAGCGTGGCAGGGACTGGGGCCAACGTCCTGACTTTC. Residues: CASSVAGTGANVLTF.

The chain carries TRBV19 and TRBJ1-5, with TRBD1 identical over 7 bases. CDR1 and CDR2 (germline): LNHDA, SQIVND (reference sequence). This CDR3 comprises 15 residues. V trimming: 2 bases; J trimming: 6 bases; junction bases outside the gene matches: 7. The CDR3 spells CASSISQGERQPQHF. As DNA, the CDR3 is TGTGCCAGTAGTATATCCCAGGGGGAACGTCAGCCCCAGCATTTT.

The V call is TRBV19, the J call TRBJ1-2; TRBD1 might be the D (6 bases). The V end lost 6 bases, the J end lost 5 bases, and 19 bases lay between the germline ends. From germline, CDR1 is LNHDA and CDR2 SQIVND (reference sequence). The CDR3 covers 15 residues. In nucleotides, the CDR3 is TGTGCCAGTAGCCCTACCCCAACGACAGGTTATGGCTACACCTTC. Protein: CASSPTPTTGYGYTF.

The J gene is TRBJ1-2, the V gene TRBV6-5; TRBD1 is a possible D gene (6 bases). With 5 bases removed from V and 2 bases from J, the gap between germline ends came to 9 bases. The CDR3 spans 13 residues. Germline V lookup: CDR1 MNHEY, CDR2 SVGAGI. The CDR3: CASSKDRNYGYTF. The CDR3 DNA follows: TGTGCCAGCAGTAAGGACAGAAACTATGGCTACACCTTC.

The chain is built from TRBV7-9 and TRBJ1-1; 8 nucleotides align to TRBD1. CDR1 is SEHNR and CDR2 is FQNEAQ in the germline V gene (reference sequence). The V segment lost 7 bases and the J segment 4 bases; nucleotides outside the gene matches: 5. The CDR3 consists of 13 residues. The CDR3 reads CASTETGATEAFF. CDR3 nucleotide sequence: TGTGCCAGCACCGAGACAGGGGCCACTGAAGCTTTCTTT. The entire variable domain, with the rest obtained from reference TRBV7-9 and TRBJ1-1, is as follows: DTGVSQNPRHKITKRGQNVTFRCDPISEHNRLYWYRQTLGQGPEFLTYFQNEAQLEKSRLLSDRFSAERPKGSFSTLEIQRTEQGDSAMYLCASTETGATEAFFGQGTRLTVV.

V is TRBV6-5 and J is TRBJ1-3; D is perhaps TRBD1 (6 bases). Germline V gives CDR1 MNHEY, CDR2 SVGAGI. V was clipped by 6 bases and J by 0 bases, with 12 bases between them. This CDR3 spans 15 amino acids. CDR3 loop: CASSSGDNSGNTIYF. The CDR3 DNA follows: TGTGCCAGCAGCTCAGGGGATAACTCTGGAAACACCATATATTTT.

This clone was observed a handful of times. The rearrangement links TRBV5-1 to TRBJ1-1, with 9 bases identical to TRBD1. V lost 7 bases, J lost 3 bases, and 7 bases stayed unmatched. The CDR3 has 14 amino acids. The V gene's germline CDR1 is SGHRS and CDR2 YFSETQ. The CDR3 region has the DNA TGCGCCAGCGGCAACAGGGGGCCGGACACTGAAGCTTTCTTT. This translates into CASGNRGPDTEAFF.

This clone was recorded once. The CDR3 DNA follows: TGTGCCAGCAGCTCGGCGGGGGCGCCGAGCTCTGGAAACACCATATATTTT. Encoded protein: CASSSAGAPSSGNTIYF. This chain connects TRBV7-8 to TRBJ1-3; tentatively, D is TRBD1 (6 bases). Trimming cost V 4 bases and J 0 bases, with 16 bases left between them. The CDR3 contains 17 residues. Looked up from germline, CDR1 is SGHVS and CDR2 is FQNEAQ.

This rearrangement joins TRBV24-1 to TRBJ2-3; D gene unclear. The germline gives CDR1 KGHDR, CDR2 SFDVKD. CDR3 length: 15 residues. Trimming removed 3 bases at V and 3 bases at J, with 12 bases between. The CDR3 protein is CATSDHTGRTDTQYF. DNA of the CDR3: TGTGCCACCAGTGATCATACCGGTAGAACAGATACGCAGTATTTT.

The gene calls are TRBV12-3 or TRBV12-4 and TRBJ2-1, with D possibly TRBD1 on 5 matching bases. This CDR3 has 11 residues. With 6 bases removed from V and 7 bases from J, the gap between germline ends came to 7 bases. The CDR3 sequence is CASRNRNEQFF. Written as DNA, the CDR3 is TGTGCCAGCAGGAACAGGAATGAGCAGTTCTTC.

The rearrangement links TRBV25-1 to TRBJ1-5; 8 nucleotides align to TRBD1. The CDR3 spans 16 residues. Germline CDR1 and CDR2: MGHDK and SYGVNS. V was clipped by 3 bases and J by 5 bases; unmatched bases: 9. The DNA for the CDR3 is TGTGCCAGCAGTGACCGCGACAGGGGACAGGATCAGCCCCAGCATTTT. It encodes CASSDRDRGQDQPQHF.

This chain joins TRBV5-5 and TRBJ1-1; TRBD1 agrees at 9 bases. The CDR3 is 16 amino acids. The V segment lost 3 bases and the J segment 6 bases; nucleotides outside the gene matches: 12. Germline assignment: CDR1 SGHKS and CDR2 YYEKEE (reference sequence). The CDR3 DNA reads as TGTGCCAGCAGCTCCACCTGGACAGGGGAGTTCTCTGAAGCTTTCTTT. It translates to CASSSTWTGEFSEAFF.

The chain has TRBV30 and TRBJ1-1; 10 nucleotides agree with TRBD1. Germline V CDR1 and CDR2: GTSNPN, SVGIG (reference sequence). With 3 bases clipped from V and 6 bases from J, the junction kept 1 base outside the gene matches. The CDR3 has 12 residues. The CDR3 is CAWSGTGAEAFF. The CDR3 DNA sequence: TGTGCCTGGAGCGGGACAGGGGCTGAAGCTTTCTTT.

V and J are TRBV7-9 and TRBJ2-3, with TRBD2 matching over 7 bases. This CDR3 is built from 17 residues. After removal of 5 bases from V and 2 bases from J, the junction contained 13 bases not matched to a gene. Germline CDR1 is SEHNR and CDR2 is FQNEAQ (reference sequence). The CDR3 coding sequence is TGTGCCAGCAGCCCAACCGGGGGGAAGTACTCCACAGATACGCAGTATTTT. This encodes CASSPTGGKYSTDTQYF.

The table lists this clone with a count of one. This sequence joins TRBV5-1 and TRBJ2-5, with 15 bases identical to TRBD2. Trimming took 2 bases from V and 3 from J; bases not matched to a gene: 2. Germline lookup yields CDR1 SGHRS and CDR2 YFSETQ. The CDR3 loop spans 16 amino acids. The CDR3, as DNA: TGCGCCAGCAGCTTTCGGACTAGCGGGGGGGAAGAGACCCAGTACTTC. It yields the protein CASSFRTSGGEETQYF.